This TCR beta chain was captured in a study of blood T cell repertoires in COVID-19. Study information: Sample material is recorded as cDNA or gDNA derived from T cells, B-cell-depleted T cells, or PBMCs.

V dropped 6 bases and J dropped 5 bases, with 16 bases sitting between them. This CDR3 has 14 residues. Germline assignment: CDR1 MNHEY and CDR2 SMNVEV (reference sequence). Methods used by the authors: Estimated nucleated cell counts came from reference gene primer amplification. Assay used: immunoSEQ multiplex PCR; TCRdb lists only in-frame clones, some missing. V and J calls and clone size follow that table, whereas D and trimming were derived from the DNA. The sample contains fewer than 300,000 clones, roughly 85% of which appear only once. Source material: peripheral blood. The V gene is TRBV27, the J gene TRBJ1-2; D is unresolved. The clonotype comes from a woman in her late teens or twenties with acute or convalescent COVID-19. The CDR3 DNA reads TGTGCCAGCAGCAACAAACCGGGGTTATATGGCTACACCTTC. This sequence encodes CASSNKPGLYGYTF.